One and the same sample provided the 25 T cell receptor beta chains below, sequenced in a study of blood T cell repertoires in COVID-19. Sequenced by immunoSEQ multiplex PCR; TCRdb stores in-frame clones only, minus some. Found here are 150,000 to 200,000 clones, less than 85% of them singletons; the top ten hold about 6.4%. Specimen: peripheral blood. Every receptor here comes from a human donor in a cohort sampled during active COVID-19.

The chain links TRBV4-1 to TRBJ2-1; D unresolved. Trimming shortened V by 6 bases and J by 5 bases, and 5 bases separated the two germline ends. CDR3 length equals 11 residues. CDR1 and CDR2 from the germline V gene are MGHRA and YSYEKL. CDR3 sequence: CASSSNNEQFF. CDR3 nucleotide sequence: TGCGCCAGCAGTAGTAACAATGAGCAGTTCTTC.

This sequence joins TRBV5-6 and TRBJ1-2; 10 nucleotides agree with TRBD1. CDR3 length: 16 residues. The trim removed 6 bases at V and 8 bases at J, leaving 16 bases unmatched. Germline lookup yields CDR1 SGHDT and CDR2 YYEEEE. The CDR3 is CASNSGYGTGVAGYTF. In nucleotides, the CDR3 is TGTGCCAGCAACTCGGGGTACGGGACAGGGGTGGCCGGCTACACCTTC.

The chain couples TRBV27 to TRBJ1-2, with D uncertain. CDR3 size: 13 residues. Germline-derived CDR1 and CDR2 are MNHEY and SMNVEV (reference sequence). The V end lost 2 bases, the J end lost 2 bases, and 6 bases lay between the germline ends. Here the CDR3 reads CASSLGQNYGYTF. CDR3 coding DNA: TGTGCCAGCAGTTTAGGGCAAAACTATGGCTACACCTTC.

The genes are TRBV15 and TRBJ2-7; D unclear. The CDR3 covers 15 residues. Germline CDR1 and CDR2: LNHNV and YYDKDF (reference sequence). The V gene lost 0 bases and the J gene lost 0 bases, with 9 bases spanning the gap. The CDR3 DNA follows: TGTGCCACCAGCAGAGATCAGGCCGACTCCTACGAGCAGTACTTC. It is translated as CATSRDQADSYEQYF. Full variable domain (remainder filled in from reference TRBV15 and TRBJ2-7): DAMVIQNPRYQVTQFGKPVTLSCSQTLNHNVMYWYQQKSSQAPKLLFHYYDKDFNNEADTPDNFQSRRPNTSFCFLDIRSPGLGDTAMYLCATSRDQADSYEQYFGPGTRLTVT.

This clone was detected once. The rearrangement links TRBV9 to TRBJ1-1, with D unclear. V lost 4 bases and J 4 bases, leaving 14 bases between the germline ends. Germline assignment: CDR1 SGDLS and CDR2 YYNGEE. The CDR3 runs 14 residues. CDR3: CASSPGGRGTEAFF. As DNA, the CDR3 is TGTGCCAGCAGCCCTGGAGGGCGGGGCACTGAAGCTTTCTTT. Complete variable domain (other parts from reference TRBV9 and TRBJ1-1): DSGVTQTPKHLITATGQRVTLRCSPRSGDLSVYWYQQSLDQGLQFLIQYYNGEERAKGNILERFSAQQFPDLHSELNLSSLELGDSALYFCASSPGGRGTEAFFGQGTRLTVV.

This chain uses TRBV12-2 with TRBJ1-2; the table names TRBD1, a call not compared with the DNA. TRBV12-2 is reported as a pseudogene. This CDR3 has 17 residues. The DNA of the CDR3 is TGTGCAAGTAAGGTCGAGTGGACAGGGGGTAGGGGCAATGGCTACACCTTC. Its translation: CASKVEWTGGRGNGYTF.

The chain is built from TRBV6-6 and TRBJ2-1; D may be TRBD2 (6 bases). Trimming removed 1 base from V and 9 bases from J, with 16 bases in between. The CDR3 has 15 amino acids. Germline lookup yields CDR1 MNHNY and CDR2 SVGAGI (reference sequence). The CDR3 region has the DNA TGTGCCAGCAGTTACTTGGAGGGCGAGAGGTCTGAGCAGTTCTTC. Protein: CASSYLEGERSEQFF.

The rearrangement links TRBV5-1 to TRBJ2-3, with no clear D. Trimming took 0 bases from V and 1 from J, leaving 9 bases between them. This CDR3 region has 15 residues. Germline V gene data show CDR1 as SGHRS and CDR2 as YFSETQ. The CDR3 nucleotides are TGCGCCAGCAGCTTGGTTATCCCGGGCACAGATACGCAGTATTTT. Its protein is CASSLVIPGTDTQYF. Complete variable domain (other parts from reference TRBV5-1 and TRBJ2-3): KAGVTQTPRYLIKTRGQQVTLSCSPISGHRSVSWYQQTPGQGLQFLFEYFSETQRNKGNFPGRFSGRQFSNSRSEMNVSTLELGDSALYLCASSLVIPGTDTQYFGPGTRLTVL.

The rearrangement links TRBV7-3 to TRBJ1-1, with no clear D. Germline V gene sequence: CDR1 SGHTA, CDR2 FQGTGA. This CDR3 has 13 residues. Trimming took 3 bases from V and 8 from J, leaving 13 bases between them. This chain's CDR3 is CASSFGGSAEAFF. The CDR3 DNA follows: TGTGCCAGCAGCTTCGGCGGATCCGCCGAAGCTTTCTTT.

Only one count was recorded for this clone. DNA for the CDR3: TGTGCCAGCAGAACGACAGGAGAAGCTTTCTTT. Amino acid sequence: CASRTTGEAFF. The chain employs TRBV5-8 and TRBJ1-1; D is possibly TRBD1 (6 bases). The CDR3 extends over 11 amino acids. CDR1 and CDR2 from the germline V gene are SGHTS and YDEGEE. V lost 5 bases and J 8 bases, leaving 10 bases between the germline ends. Drawing the rest from reference TRBV5-8 and TRBJ1-1, the complete variable domain is EAGVTQSPTHLIKTRGQQATLRCSPISGHTSVYWYQQALGLGLQFLLWYDEGEERNRGNFPPRFSGRQFPNYSSELNVNALELEDSALYLCASRTTGEAFFGQGTRLTVV.

This sequence joins TRBV6-6 and TRBJ2-1, with a possible D match to TRBD1 (6 bases). The CDR3 is made up of 16 amino acids. Germline CDR1 MNHNY, CDR2 SVGAGI (reference sequence). Trimming took off 4 bases at V and 4 bases at J, with 17 bases between the two ends. The CDR3 DNA reads TGTGCCAGCAGTTCTTGGACTGGCAGGGGATACAATGAGCAGTTCTTC. Amino acid sequence: CASSSWTGRGYNEQFF.

The V gene is TRBV6-5, the J gene TRBJ2-7; 8 positions agree with TRBD1. Germline-derived CDR1 and CDR2 are MNHEY and SVGAGI. V was clipped by 0 bases and J by 5 bases; unmatched bases: 6. There are 15 residues in the CDR3. The CDR3 sequence is CASSYSQGEVDEQYF. The CDR3 DNA sequence: TGTGCCAGCAGTTACTCACAGGGGGAAGTCGACGAGCAGTACTTC.

The J gene is TRBJ1-5, the V gene TRBV6-1; the D gene is possibly TRBD1 (5 bases). In germline, CDR1 is MNHNS, CDR2 SASEGT. The CDR3 consists of 14 residues. With 3 bases removed from V and 5 bases from J, the gap between germline ends came to 11 bases. The CDR3 sequence: CASSDQGGYQPQHF. CDR3 coding DNA: TGTGCCAGCAGTGACCAGGGTGGATATCAGCCCCAGCATTTT.

This clone was detected once. The chain uses TRBV5-1 and TRBJ2-7, with 10 bases matching TRBD1. From germline, CDR1 is SGHRS and CDR2 YFSETQ. The CDR3 sequence is 14 residues long. Trimming cost V 0 bases and J 5 bases; bases outside gene matches: 2. The CDR3 coding sequence is TGCGCCAGCAGCTTGGGACAGGGGGCCAACGAGCAGTACTTC. It encodes CASSLGQGANEQYF.

This chain joins TRBV6-1 and TRBJ2-1; TRBD1 matches 10 bases. J lost 6 bases, V lost 3 bases, and 5 bases had no gene match. The CDR3 is 15 amino acids. The V gene's germline CDR1 is MNHNS and CDR2 SASEGT. CDR3 sequence: CASSDPGQGFNEQFF. The CDR3 region has the DNA TGTGCCAGCAGTGATCCGGGACAGGGGTTCAATGAGCAGTTCTTC.

V gene TRBV20-1 combines with J gene TRBJ2-3; D call uncertain. Germline V gives CDR1 DFQATT, CDR2 SNEGSKA (reference sequence). The CDR3 totals 11 residues. Trimming pared 6 bases from V and 2 bases from J, leaving 6 bases between. DNA of the CDR3: TGCAGTGCCATCCCCACAGATACGCAGTATTTT. The encoded protein is CSAIPTDTQYF.

This sequence joins TRBV21-1 and TRBJ2-3; the D segment call TRBD1 is taken from the table without a DNA check. TRBV21-1 is marked as a pseudogene. The CDR3 extends over 19 amino acids. In nucleotides, the CDR3 is TGTGCCAGCAGCAAAGCGCAAAGGGGGCCAATCTCTAGCACAGATACGCAGTATTTT. Translation: CASSKAQRGPISSTDTQYF.

The V call is TRBV18, the J call TRBJ2-2; D not certain. The CDR3 consists of 15 residues. Trimming cost V 3 bases and J 7 bases, with 15 bases left between them. Germline CDR1 is KGHSH and CDR2 is LQKENI. The chain's CDR3 is CASSPSTVVGGELFF. For the CDR3, the DNA is TGTGCCAGCTCACCTTCGACTGTCGTGGGCGGGGAGCTGTTTTTT. Using reference TRBV18 and TRBJ2-2 for the parts outside the CDR3, the full variable domain is NAGVMQNPRHLVRRRGQEARLRCSPMKGHSHVYWYRQLPEEGLKFMVYLQKENIIDESGMPKERFSAEFPKEGPSILRIQQVVRGDSAAYFCASSPSTVVGGELFFGEGSRLTVL.

This chain links TRBV11-1 with TRBJ1-1; TRBD1 might be the D (5 bases). The CDR3 length is 16 residues. Trimming removed 5 bases from V and 1 base from J, with 17 bases in between. Germline V gives CDR1 SGHAT, CDR2 FQDESV (reference sequence). CDR3 coding DNA: TGTGCCAGCAGCGACGATAGGGGAAATCGGAACACTGAAGCTTTCTTT. It is translated as CASSDDRGNRNTEAFF. Drawing the rest from reference TRBV11-1 and TRBJ1-1, the complete variable domain is EAEVAQSPRYKITEKSQAVAFWCDPISGHATLYWYRQILGQGPELLVQFQDESVVDDSQLPKDRFSAERLKGVDSTLKIQPAELGDSAMYLCASSDDRGNRNTEAFFGQGTRLTVV.

This clone was seen a handful of times. V and J are TRBV27 and TRBJ2-7, with TRBD1 matching 7 bases. V lost 1 base, J lost 0 bases, and 3 bases stayed unmatched. Germline V CDR1 and CDR2: MNHEY, SMNVEV (reference sequence). This CDR3 contains 15 residues. This CDR3 reads CASSLFGTVSYEQYF. The DNA for the CDR3 is TGTGCCAGCAGTTTATTCGGGACAGTCTCCTACGAGCAGTACTTC.

The chain employs TRBV7-9 and TRBJ1-2, with 10 positions matching TRBD1. V lost 2 bases to trimming and J lost 8 bases; unmatched junction nucleotides: 5. The CDR3 length is 14 residues. Germline assignment: CDR1 SEHNR and CDR2 FQNEAQ (reference sequence). The CDR3 loop is CASSLQGTGVGYTF. In DNA, the CDR3 is TGTGCCAGCAGCTTACAGGGGACAGGGGTCGGCTACACCTTC.

The V gene is TRBV5-1, the J gene TRBJ1-5, with D possibly TRBD1 on 6 matching bases. Germline V gives CDR1 SGHRS, CDR2 YFSETQ. Deletions cut 8 bases from V and 1 base from J, with 19 bases between. The CDR3 length is 16 residues. CDR3 amino acids: CARALWRGASNQPQHF. As DNA, the CDR3 is TGCGCCAGAGCCCTATGGCGGGGGGCGAGCAATCAGCCCCAGCATTTT. The full variable domain, completed using reference TRBV5-1 and TRBJ1-5, is KAGVTQTPRYLIKTRGQQVTLSCSPISGHRSVSWYQQTPGQGLQFLFEYFSETQRNKGNFPGRFSGRQFSNSRSEMNVSTLELGDSALYLCARALWRGASNQPQHFGDGTRLSIL.

The chain couples TRBV7-9 to TRBJ2-7; D unclear. Germline-derived CDR1 and CDR2 are SEHNR and FQNEAQ (reference sequence). V was cut by 2 bases and J by 0 bases, with 14 bases left in between. The CDR3 has 16 residues. The CDR3: CASSLKPGSDSYEQYF. For the CDR3, the DNA is TGTGCCAGCAGCTTAAAACCCGGGTCAGACTCCTACGAGCAGTACTTC.

V gene TRBV5-1 combines with J gene TRBJ2-3, with 12 bases matching TRBD2. Germline V gene sequence: CDR1 SGHRS, CDR2 YFSETQ. Trimming removed 4 bases from V and 3 bases from J; junction bases left unmatched: 6. CDR3 length: 16 residues. The CDR3 region has the DNA TGCGCCAGCAGCACCCGGACTAGCGGGGATACAGATACGCAGTATTTT. Protein: CASSTRTSGDTDTQYF.

Concerning this clone itself: One junction end disagrees with the germline gene, perhaps due to a read error. This same CDR3 is encoded by further DNA sequences in the sample. For the CDR3, the DNA is TGCGCCAGCAGCCAAGAGGGGTCTAGCGGGGGGTACAATGAGCAATTCTTC. Translating it yields CASSQEGSSGGYNEQFF. The chain employs TRBV4-1 and TRBJ2-1, with 11 positions matching TRBD2. CDR1 is MGHRA and CDR2 is YSYEKL in the germline V gene. The CDR3 loop spans 17 amino acids.